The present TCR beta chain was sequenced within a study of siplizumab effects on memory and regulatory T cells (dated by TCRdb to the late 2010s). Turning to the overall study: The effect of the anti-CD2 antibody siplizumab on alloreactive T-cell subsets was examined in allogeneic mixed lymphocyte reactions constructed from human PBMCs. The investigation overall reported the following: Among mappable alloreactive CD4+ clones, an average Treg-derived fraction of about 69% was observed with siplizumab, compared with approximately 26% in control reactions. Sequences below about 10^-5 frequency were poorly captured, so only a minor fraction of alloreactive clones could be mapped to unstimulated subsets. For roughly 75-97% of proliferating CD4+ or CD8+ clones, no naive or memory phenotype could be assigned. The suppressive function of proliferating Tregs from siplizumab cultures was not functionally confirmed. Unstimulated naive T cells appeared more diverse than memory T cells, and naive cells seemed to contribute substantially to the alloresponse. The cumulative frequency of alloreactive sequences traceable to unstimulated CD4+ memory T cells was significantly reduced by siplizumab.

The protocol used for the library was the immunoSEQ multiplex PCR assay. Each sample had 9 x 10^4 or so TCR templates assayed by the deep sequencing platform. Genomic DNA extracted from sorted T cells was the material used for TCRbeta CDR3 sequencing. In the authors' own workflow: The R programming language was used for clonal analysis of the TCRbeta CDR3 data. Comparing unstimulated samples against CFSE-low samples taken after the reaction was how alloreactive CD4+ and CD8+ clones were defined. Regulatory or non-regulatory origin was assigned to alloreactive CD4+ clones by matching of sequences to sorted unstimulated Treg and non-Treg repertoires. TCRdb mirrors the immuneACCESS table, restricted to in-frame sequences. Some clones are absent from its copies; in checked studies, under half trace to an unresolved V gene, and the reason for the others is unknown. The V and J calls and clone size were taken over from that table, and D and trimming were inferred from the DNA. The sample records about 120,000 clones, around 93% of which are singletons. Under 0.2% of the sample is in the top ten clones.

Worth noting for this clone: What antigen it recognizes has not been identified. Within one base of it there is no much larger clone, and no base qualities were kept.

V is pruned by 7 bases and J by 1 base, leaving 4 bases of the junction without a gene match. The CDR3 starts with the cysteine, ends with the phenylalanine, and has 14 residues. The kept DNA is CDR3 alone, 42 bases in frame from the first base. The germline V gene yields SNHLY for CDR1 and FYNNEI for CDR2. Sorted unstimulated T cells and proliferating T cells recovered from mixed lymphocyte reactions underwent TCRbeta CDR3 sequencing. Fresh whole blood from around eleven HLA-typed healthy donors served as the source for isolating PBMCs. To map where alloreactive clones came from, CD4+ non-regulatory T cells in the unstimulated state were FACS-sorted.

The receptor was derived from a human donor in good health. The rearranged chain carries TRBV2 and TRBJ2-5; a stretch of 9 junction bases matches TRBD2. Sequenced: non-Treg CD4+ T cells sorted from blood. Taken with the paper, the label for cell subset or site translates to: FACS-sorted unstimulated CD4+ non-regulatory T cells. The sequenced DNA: TGTGCCAGCATCCCGACTAGCGGCCAAGAGACCCAGTACTTC. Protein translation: CASIPTSGQETQYF.